This T cell receptor (beta chain) was sequenced for a study of shared clonotypes between healthy human individuals. The run depth of the assay was deep. Several immunoSEQ plates received, in even portions, the genomic DNA of each subset. Measured with immunoSEQ multiplex PCR; TCRdb has only the in-frame clones, and not every one. The sample comprises under 600,000 clones, roughly four fifths of which are singletons, and around 12% rests with the top ten. This clone was seen more than once but under ten times. This sample also contains other DNA sequences that code for the same CDR3. Input material: PBMCs. This TCR derives from a woman in her forties in good health. Some clones in this sample may be carry-over from other donors' samples.

DNA for the CDR3: TGCGCTAGTAGCCTGGACGGGACAGGGGGGTATGGCTACACCTTC. This sequence encodes CASSLDGTGGYGYTF. The chain is built from TRBV5-1 and TRBJ1-2, with 11 bases lining up with TRBD1. Germline V gene sequence: CDR1 SGHRS, CDR2 YFSETQ. CDR3 length: 15 residues.